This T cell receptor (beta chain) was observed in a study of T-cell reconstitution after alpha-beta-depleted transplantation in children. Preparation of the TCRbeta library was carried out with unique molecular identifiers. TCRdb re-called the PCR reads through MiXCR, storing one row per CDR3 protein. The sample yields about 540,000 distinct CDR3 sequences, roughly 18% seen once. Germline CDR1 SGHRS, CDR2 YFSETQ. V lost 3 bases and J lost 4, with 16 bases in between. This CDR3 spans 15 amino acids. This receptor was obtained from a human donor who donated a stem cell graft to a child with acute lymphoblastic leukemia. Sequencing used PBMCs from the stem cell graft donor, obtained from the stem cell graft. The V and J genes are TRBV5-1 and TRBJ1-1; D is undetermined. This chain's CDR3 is CASSWEGLRGTEAFF. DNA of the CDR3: TGCGCCAGCAGCTGGGAAGGCCTTCGGGGCACTGAAGCTTTCTTT.